What follows are 15 T cell receptor beta chains derived from one specimen sequenced in a study of T cell responses to AZD1222 COVID-19 vaccine. Data came from immunoSEQ multiplex PCR; TCRdb stores just in-frame clones and leaves some out. Found here are roughly 120,000 clones, more than 80% of them singletons; the top ten hold around 4%. This specimen was peripheral blood, taken on day 0 of AZD1222 vaccination. All receptors come from an adult in good health.

The chain links TRBV19 to TRBJ2-4; 13 nucleotides align to TRBD2. Germline trimming cut 3 bases from V and 7 bases from J; bases unmatched to any gene: 15. The CDR3 length is 19 residues. Per germline, CDR1 LNHDA and CDR2 SQIVND (reference sequence). The DNA of the CDR3 is TGTGCCAGTAGTATTCGCCTCCCTAAACTAGCGGGAGGGCCTAACATTCAGTACTTC. As protein: CASSIRLPKLAGGPNIQYF.

This clone has just one count. V gene TRBV7-2 combines with J gene TRBJ1-3; 7 bases are shared with TRBD1. The CDR3 spans 14 residues. Per the germline V gene, CDR1 is SGHTA and CDR2 is FQGNSA. Germline trimming cut 7 bases from V and 4 bases from J; bases unmatched to any gene: 7. CDR3 in amino acids: CASKGQSPGNTIYF. CDR3 nucleotides: TGTGCCAGCAAGGGACAGTCGCCCGGAAACACCATATATTTT.

This chain joins TRBV30 and TRBJ1-5; D uncertain. This CDR3 region has 12 residues. The germline V and J ends were trimmed by 0 bases and 4 bases, with 4 bases remaining between them. CDR1 GTSNPN and CDR2 SVGIG come from the germline V gene (reference sequence). The CDR3 loop reads CAWSVGNQPQHF. Written as DNA, the CDR3 is TGTGCCTGGAGTGTTGGGAATCAGCCCCAGCATTTT.

This chain uses TRBV5-8 with TRBJ2-7; D is possibly TRBD1 or TRBD2 (5 bases each). V shed 4 bases and J shed 4 bases, with 21 bases lying between them. The V gene's germline CDR1 is SGHTS and CDR2 YDEGEE. The CDR3 extends over 16 amino acids. CDR3 sequence reads: CASSNPPGVGGYEQYF. The DNA for the CDR3 is TGTGCCAGCAGCAACCCTCCCGGGGTTGGGGGTTACGAGCAGTACTTC.

J is TRBJ2-1 and V is TRBV12-3 or TRBV12-4; D is undetermined. The CDR3 totals 12 residues. V lost 3 bases and J 6 bases, leaving 6 bases between the germline ends. As DNA, the CDR3 is TGTGCCAGCAGTTTCAGAGTCAATGAGCAGTTCTTC. Its protein product is CASSFRVNEQFF.

V and J are TRBV5-1 and TRBJ2-3, with D perhaps being TRBD1 or TRBD2 (5 bases each). Germline V gene lookup returns CDR1 SGHRS and CDR2 YFSETQ. The CDR3 runs to 15 residues. V dropped 7 bases and J dropped 2 bases, with 17 bases sitting between them. CDR3: CASRRDPGNTDTQYF. The CDR3 bases are TGCGCCAGCCGACGGGACCCGGGGAACACAGATACGCAGTATTTT.

The chain couples TRBV7-8 to TRBJ1-5; no reliable D call. This CDR3 contains 14 residues. From germline, CDR1 is SGHVS and CDR2 FQNEAQ. V gave up 1 base and J gave up 1 base, with 5 bases separating them. CDR3 residues: CASSLGPSNQPQHF. CDR3 coding DNA: TGTGCCAGCAGCTTAGGGCCCAGCAATCAGCCCCAGCATTTT.

V is TRBV11-2 and J is TRBJ1-2; D unclear. In germline, CDR1 is SGHAT, CDR2 FQNNGV. CDR3 length equals 12 residues. The V and J ends lost 2 bases and 7 bases respectively, with 8 bases between them. CDR3 region: CASSLTQFGYTF. In DNA form, the CDR3 reads TGTGCCAGCAGCTTAACACAGTTTGGCTACACCTTC.

The chain carries TRBV4-2 and TRBJ1-2; the D is unclear. V lost 1 base and J lost 3, with 27 bases in between. Germline V lookup: CDR1 LGHNA, CDR2 YNFKEQ. The CDR3 spans 20 residues. In DNA, the CDR3 is TGTGCCAGCAGCCAAGGCTTCACACCCCATAAGACTTTAGCCCACTATGGCTACACCTTC. Its protein is CASSQGFTPHKTLAHYGYTF.

The V and J genes are TRBV27 and TRBJ2-1; 13 nucleotides agree with TRBD2. Germline CDR1 is MNHEY and CDR2 is SMNVEV (reference sequence). This CDR3 spans 14 amino acids. V lost 5 bases, J lost 9 bases, and 4 bases stayed unmatched. CDR3 sequence: CASSRGLAGLEQFF. The CDR3 DNA reads as TGTGCCAGCAGTCGGGGACTAGCGGGACTTGAGCAGTTCTTC.

CDR3 DNA: TGTGCCAGCAGCTTAGGGACAGGGGCCGGAAATGAAAAACTGTTTTTT. As protein: CASSLGTGAGNEKLFF. The rearrangement links TRBV7-9 to TRBJ1-4; 9 nucleotides line up with TRBD1. The CDR3 extends over 16 amino acids. In germline, CDR1 is SEHNR, CDR2 FQNEAQ (reference sequence). The V gene end was trimmed by 1 base and the J gene end by 5 bases; junction bases not matched to a gene: 5. Drawing the rest from reference TRBV7-9 and TRBJ1-4, the complete variable domain is DTGVSQNPRHKITKRGQNVTFRCDPISEHNRLYWYRQTLGQGPEFLTYFQNEAQLEKSRLLSDRFSAERPKGSFSTLEIQRTEQGDSAMYLCASSLGTGAGNEKLFFGSGTQLSVL.

The J gene is TRBJ1-4, the V gene TRBV4-3; D remains ambiguous. V dropped 2 bases and J dropped 0 bases, with 7 bases sitting between them. Germline CDR1 and CDR2: LGHNA and YSLEER. The CDR3 totals 15 residues. The DNA of the CDR3 is TGCGCCAGCAGCCAAATTCCGTCAACTAATGAAAAACTGTTTTTT. It encodes CASSQIPSTNEKLFF.

This clone has a single count. The chain joins TRBV19 to TRBJ1-2; 11 nucleotides agree with TRBD1. The ends lost 5 bases at V and 6 bases at J; junction bases unmatched: 2. Germline CDR1 LNHDA, CDR2 SQIVND (reference sequence). The CDR3 totals 13 residues. In nucleotides, the CDR3 is TGTGCCAGTAGTGCGGGACAGGGGGATGGCTACACCTTC. Its translation: CASSAGQGDGYTF.

The chain joins TRBV18 to TRBJ1-6, with D maybe TRBD1 (6 bases). The CDR3 has 14 amino acids. Looked up from germline, CDR1 is KGHSH and CDR2 is LQKENI. V was shortened by 4 bases and J by 7 bases, with 11 bases between the two germline ends. The CDR3 here is CASSRDTENSPLHF. In DNA, the CDR3 is TGTGCCAGCTCACGGGACACAGAGAATTCACCCCTCCACTTT.

The rearrangement links TRBV6-5 to TRBJ1-2; a possible D gene is TRBD1 (6 bases). The germline V gene has CDR1 MNHEY and CDR2 SVGAGI. V was cut by 8 bases and J by 6 bases, with 19 bases left in between. This CDR3 comprises 14 residues. CDR3 sequence: CASVAMTQGDGYTF. In DNA, the CDR3 is TGTGCCAGCGTGGCAATGACACAGGGTGATGGCTACACCTTC.